The T cell receptor beta chain described here comes from a study of regulatory T cells in long-lasting Graves disease. General study points: The study found lower TCR diversity in persistent Graves' patients than in newly diagnosed ones.

Time point given: newly diagnosed GD, antithyroid drugs for less than 3 months. There was RNA extracted from PBMCs, and the TCR library was made from it. The authors built TCR beta libraries using iRepertoire HTBI primers and Arm-PCR of CDR3 regions. TCRdb redid the calling of the multiplex PCR reads with MiXCR, one entry per CDR3 protein. The sample has 420,000 or so distinct CDR3 sequences; roughly 15% are singletons. With 6 bases clipped from V and 1 base from J, the junction kept 8 bases outside the gene matches. Germline-derived CDR1 and CDR2 are MDHEN and SYDVKM. The CDR3 spans 15 residues. On this clonotype: Its target is unknown.

These data are also associated with another study on T cells in Graves' hyperthyroidism and ophthalmopathy. This second report adds: A model of 13 V-J features distinguished ophthalmopathy from stable hyperthyroidism.

The sequencing here drew on peripheral blood mononuclear cells (PBMCs), taken at new diagnosis, from a patient treated with antithyroid drugs. The sequence came from a woman aged 18-35 years with Graves disease. The gene calls are TRBV28 and TRBJ2-5; TRBD1 matches 7 bases. For the CDR3, the DNA is TGTGCCAGCAGATATCGACAGGGAACCCAAGAGACCCAGTACTTC. Its translation: CASRYRQGTQETQYF.